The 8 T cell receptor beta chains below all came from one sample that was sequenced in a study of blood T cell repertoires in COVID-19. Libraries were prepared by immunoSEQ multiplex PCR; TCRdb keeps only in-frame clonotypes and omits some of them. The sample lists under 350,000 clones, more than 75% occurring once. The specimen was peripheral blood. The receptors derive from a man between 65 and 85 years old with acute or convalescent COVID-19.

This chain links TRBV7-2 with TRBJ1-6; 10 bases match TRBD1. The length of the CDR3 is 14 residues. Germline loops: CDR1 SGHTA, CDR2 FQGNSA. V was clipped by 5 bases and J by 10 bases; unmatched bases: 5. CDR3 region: CASSPGQGGSPLHF. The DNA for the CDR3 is TGTGCCAGCAGCCCAGGACAGGGGGGCTCACCCCTCCACTTT.

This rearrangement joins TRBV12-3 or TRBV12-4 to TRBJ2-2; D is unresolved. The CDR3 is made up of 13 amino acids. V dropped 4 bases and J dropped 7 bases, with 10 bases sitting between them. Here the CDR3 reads CASSSRLLGELFF. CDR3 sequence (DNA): TGTGCCAGCAGTTCCCGATTACTCGGGGAGCTGTTTTTT.

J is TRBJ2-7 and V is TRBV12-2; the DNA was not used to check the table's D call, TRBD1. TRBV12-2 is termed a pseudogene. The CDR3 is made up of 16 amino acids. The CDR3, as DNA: TGTGCAAGTCGCTTAAGGACAGACCCATACTCCTACGAGCAGTACTTC. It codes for CASRLRTDPYSYEQYF.

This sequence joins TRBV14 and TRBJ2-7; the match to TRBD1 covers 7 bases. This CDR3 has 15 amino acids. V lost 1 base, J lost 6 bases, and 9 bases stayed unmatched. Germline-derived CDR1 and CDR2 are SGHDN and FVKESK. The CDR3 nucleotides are TGTGCCAGCAGCCAAGTGGCAGGGGGTTCGGGCGAGCAGTACTTC. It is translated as CASSQVAGGSGEQYF. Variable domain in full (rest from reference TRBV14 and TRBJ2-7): EAGVTQFPSHSVIEKGQTVTLRCDPISGHDNLYWYRRVMGKEIKFLLHFVKESKQDESGMPNNRFLAERTGGTYSTLKVQPAELEDSGVYFCASSQVAGGSGEQYFGPGTRLTVT.

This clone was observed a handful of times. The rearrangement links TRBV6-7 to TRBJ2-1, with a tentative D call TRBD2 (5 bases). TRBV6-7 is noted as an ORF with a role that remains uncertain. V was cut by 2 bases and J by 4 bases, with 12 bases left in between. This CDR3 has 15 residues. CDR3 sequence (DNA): TGTGCCAGCAGTTACGTGGGGAGAAGGTACAATGAGCAGTTCTTC. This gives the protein CASSYVGRRYNEQFF.

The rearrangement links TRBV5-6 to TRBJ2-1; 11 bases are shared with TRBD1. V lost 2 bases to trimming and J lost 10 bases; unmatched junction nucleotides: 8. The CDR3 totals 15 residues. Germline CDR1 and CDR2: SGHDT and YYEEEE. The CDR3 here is CASSLPGTGGDEQFF. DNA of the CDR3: TGTGCCAGCAGCTTACCCGGGACAGGGGGGGACGAGCAGTTCTTC.

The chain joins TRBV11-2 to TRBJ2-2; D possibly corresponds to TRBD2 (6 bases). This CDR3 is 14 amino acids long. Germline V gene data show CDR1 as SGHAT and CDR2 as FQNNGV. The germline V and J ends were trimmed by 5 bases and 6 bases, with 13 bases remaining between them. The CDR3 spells CASSRGLPPGELFF. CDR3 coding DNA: TGTGCCAGCAGCCGGGGACTTCCTCCCGGGGAGCTGTTTTTT.

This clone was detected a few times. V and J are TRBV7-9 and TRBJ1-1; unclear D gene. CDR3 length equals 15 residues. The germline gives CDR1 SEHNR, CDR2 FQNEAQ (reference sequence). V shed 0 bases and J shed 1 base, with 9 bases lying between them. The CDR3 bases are TGTGCCAGCAGCTTAGCGCTTGCGGGGAACACTGAAGCTTTCTTT. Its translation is CASSLALAGNTEAFF.